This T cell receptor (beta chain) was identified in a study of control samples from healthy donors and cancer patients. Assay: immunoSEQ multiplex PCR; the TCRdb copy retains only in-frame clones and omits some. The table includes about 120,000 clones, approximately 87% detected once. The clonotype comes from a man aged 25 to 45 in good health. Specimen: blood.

CDR3 sequence (DNA): TGTGCCAGCAGCTCCCACCTCAGGGAAGAGACCCAGTACTTC. Translating it yields CASSSHLREETQYF. The chain uses TRBV6-6 and TRBJ2-5, with a weak D call TRBD1 (5 bases). In germline, CDR1 is MNHNY, CDR2 SVGAGI (reference sequence). V dropped 6 bases and J dropped 3 bases, with 14 bases sitting between them. CDR3 length: 14 amino acids.